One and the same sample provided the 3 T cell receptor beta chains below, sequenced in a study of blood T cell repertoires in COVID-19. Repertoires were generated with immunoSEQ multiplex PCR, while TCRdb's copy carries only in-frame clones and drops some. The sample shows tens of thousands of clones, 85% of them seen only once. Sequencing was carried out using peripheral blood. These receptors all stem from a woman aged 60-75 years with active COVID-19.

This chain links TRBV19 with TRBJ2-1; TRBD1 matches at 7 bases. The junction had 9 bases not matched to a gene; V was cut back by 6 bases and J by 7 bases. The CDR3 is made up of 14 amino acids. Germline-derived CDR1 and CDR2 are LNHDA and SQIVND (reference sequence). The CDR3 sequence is CASSTGQEMNEQFF. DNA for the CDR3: TGTGCCAGTAGCACCGGACAGGAGATGAATGAGCAGTTCTTC.

CDR3 coding DNA: TGTGCCAGCAGCTTGGAGACAGGGCCGACGGAGACCCAGTACTTC. Residues: CASSLETGPTETQYF. This chain connects TRBV5-4 to TRBJ2-5; 7 nucleotides align to TRBD1. The CDR3 consists of 15 residues. The ends lost 0 bases at V and 5 bases at J; junction bases unmatched: 7. Looked up from germline, CDR1 is SGHNT and CDR2 is YYREEE (reference sequence).

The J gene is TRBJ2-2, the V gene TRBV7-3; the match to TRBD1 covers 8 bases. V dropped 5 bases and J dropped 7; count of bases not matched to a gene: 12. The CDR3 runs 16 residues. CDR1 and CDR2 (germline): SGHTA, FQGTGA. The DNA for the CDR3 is TGTGCCAGCAGCCCTCCTCTAGGACAGGGAAACGGGGAGCTGTTTTTT. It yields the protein CASSPPLGQGNGELFF.